This T cell receptor beta chain originates from a study of blood T cell repertoires in COVID-19. Some clones are missing from TCRdb's copy, which holds only in-frame ones; the method was immunoSEQ multiplex PCR. The sample has 270,000 or so clones, approximately 90% seen once. Clinical histories supplied by participants themselves formed the basis of cohort assignment. This CDR3 comprises 15 residues. In germline, CDR1 is SNHLY, CDR2 FYNNEI. V gave up 2 bases and J gave up 4 bases; unmatched junction bases: 4. The sequenced material came from PBMCs or T cells enriched from blood (not recorded which). The chain links TRBV2 to TRBJ2-3; 9 positions agree with TRBD2. This clonotype was sampled from a woman in her thirties or forties with acute COVID-19. The CDR3 here is CASSETGLAADTQYF. Written as DNA, the CDR3 is TGTGCCAGCAGTGAAACGGGACTAGCTGCAGATACGCAGTATTTT.